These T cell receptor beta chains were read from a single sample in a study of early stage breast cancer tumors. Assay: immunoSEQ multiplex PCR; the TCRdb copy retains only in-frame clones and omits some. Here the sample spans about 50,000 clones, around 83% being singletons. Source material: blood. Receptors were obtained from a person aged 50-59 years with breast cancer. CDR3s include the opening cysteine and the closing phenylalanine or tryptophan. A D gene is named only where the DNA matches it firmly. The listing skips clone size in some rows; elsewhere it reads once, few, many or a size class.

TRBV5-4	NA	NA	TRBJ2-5	CASSFQGRSDETQYF	TGTGCCAGCAGCTTTCAGGGACGTTCGGATGAGACCCAGTACTTC
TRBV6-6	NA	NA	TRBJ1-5	CASSRKDSYNQPQHF	TGTGCCAGCAGTCGTAAGGACAGCTACAATCAGCCCCAGCATTTT
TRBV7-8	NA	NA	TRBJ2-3	CASSLLERSTDTQYF	TGTGCCAGCAGCTTATTAGAGAGAAGCACAGATACGCAGTATTTT
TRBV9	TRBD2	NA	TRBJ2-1	CASSVVGSGRYSEQFF	TGTGCCAGCAGCGTAGTCGGTAGCGGGAGATATAGTGAGCAGTTCTTC
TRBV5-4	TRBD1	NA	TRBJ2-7	CASGPTGGSYEQYF	TGTGCCAGCGGACCGACAGGGGGCTCCTACGAGCAGTACTTC
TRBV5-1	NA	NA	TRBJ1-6	CASSSQAGAGSPLHF	TGCGCCAGCAGCTCCCAGGCGGGGGCGGGTTCACCCCTCCACTTT
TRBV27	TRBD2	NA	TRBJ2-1	CASLGFGGRGYNEQFF	TGTGCCAGCCTAGGATTCGGGGGGAGAGGGTACAATGAGCAGTTCTTC
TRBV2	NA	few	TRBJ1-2	CASSEGQWHGYTF	TGTGCCAGCAGTGAAGGACAGTGGCATGGCTACACCTTC
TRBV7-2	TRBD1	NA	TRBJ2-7	CASSLAGSGQGGYEQYF	TGTGCCAGCAGCTTAGCGGGCTCGGGACAGGGTGGCTACGAGCAGTACTTC
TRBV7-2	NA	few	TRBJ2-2	CASSFLNTGELFF	TGTGCCAGCAGCTTCCTTAACACCGGGGAGCTGTTTTTT
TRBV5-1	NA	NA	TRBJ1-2	CASSSNTRDYGYTF	TGCGCCAGCAGCTCCAACACCAGGGACTATGGCTACACCTTC
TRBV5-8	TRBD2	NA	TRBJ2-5	CASSLGLAGGYLPETQYF	TGTGCCAGCAGCCTGGGACTAGCGGGGGGCTATCTCCCAGAGACCCAGTACTTC
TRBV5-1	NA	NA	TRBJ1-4	CASSLTGSGGLEKLFF	TGCGCCAGCAGCTTAACCGGGTCCGGGGGCCTGGAAAAACTGTTTTTT
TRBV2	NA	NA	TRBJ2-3	CASKTGGAVRTDTQYF	TGTGCCAGCAAAACTGGAGGGGCGGTTCGAACAGATACGCAGTATTTT
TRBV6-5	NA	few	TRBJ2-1	CASSSSYSYNEQFF	TGTGCCAGCAGTTCAAGCTACTCCTACAATGAGCAGTTCTTC
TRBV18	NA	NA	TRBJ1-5	CASSPSQGNQPQHF	TGTGCCAGCTCACCGTCCCAGGGCAATCAGCCCCAGCATTTT
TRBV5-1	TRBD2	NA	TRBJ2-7	CASSSGLAGLDEQYF	TGCGCCAGCAGCTCGGGACTAGCGGGGCTTGACGAGCAGTACTTC
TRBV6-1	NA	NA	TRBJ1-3	CASSEAPGGGFSGNTIYF	TGTGCCAGCAGTGAAGCACCAGGCGGAGGTTTCTCTGGAAACACCATATATTTT
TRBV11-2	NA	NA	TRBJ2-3	CASSLGPGNTDTQYF	TGTGCCAGCAGCTTAGGACCAGGGAACACAGATACGCAGTATTTT
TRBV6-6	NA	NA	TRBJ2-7	CASRRDQPYEQYF	TGTGCCAGCAGACGGGACCAACCCTACGAGCAGTACTTC
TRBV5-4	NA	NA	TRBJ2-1	CASSSEGYEQFF	TGTGCCAGCAGCTCCGAAGGATATGAGCAGTTCTTC
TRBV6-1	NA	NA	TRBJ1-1	CASTPRGNTEAFF	TGTGCCAGCACCCCACGGGGCAACACTGAAGCTTTCTTT
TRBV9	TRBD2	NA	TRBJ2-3	CASSLSSGMHTDTQYF	TGTGCCAGCAGCCTTTCTAGCGGGATGCATACAGATACGCAGTATTTT
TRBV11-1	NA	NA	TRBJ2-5	CASRSAGAETQYF	TGTGCCAGCAGGTCGGCGGGGGCGGAGACCCAGTACTTC
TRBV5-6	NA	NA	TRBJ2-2	CASSFRLANTGELFF	TGTGCCAGCAGCTTCAGACTAGCGAACACCGGGGAGCTGTTTTTT
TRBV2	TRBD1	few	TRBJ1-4	CASSWDRGVEKLFF	TGTGCCAGCAGTTGGGACAGGGGGGTTGAAAAACTGTTTTTT
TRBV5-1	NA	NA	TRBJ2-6	CASSRRQLGISGANVLTF	TGCGCCAGCAGCCGTAGACAGCTTGGGATCTCTGGGGCCAACGTCCTGACTTTC
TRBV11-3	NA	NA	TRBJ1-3	CASSSRQDSGNTIYF	TGTGCCAGCAGCTCCAGACAGGACTCTGGAAACACCATATATTTT
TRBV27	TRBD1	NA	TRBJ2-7	CASSLGTGSSYEQYF	TGTGCCAGCAGTCTCGGGACAGGAAGCTCCTACGAGCAGTACTTC
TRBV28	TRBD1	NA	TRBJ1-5	CASSLGRQGVSSNQPQHF	TGTGCCAGCAGTTTAGGGAGACAGGGAGTGTCGAGCAATCAGCCCCAGCATTTT
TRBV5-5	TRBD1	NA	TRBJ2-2	CASSQQGDGELFF	TGTGCCAGCAGCCAGCAGGGGGACGGGGAGCTGTTTTTT
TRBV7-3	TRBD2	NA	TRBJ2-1	CASSRAGWSSNEQFF	TGTGCCAGCAGCCGAGCGGGATGGTCCTCCAATGAGCAGTTCTTC
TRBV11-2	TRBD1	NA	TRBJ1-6	CASSPGQVNSPLHF	TGTGCCAGCAGCCCCGGACAGGTTAATTCACCCCTCCACTTT
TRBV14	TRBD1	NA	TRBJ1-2	CASRGTTGTVLNYGYTF	TGTGCCAGCAGGGGAACCACCGGGACAGTGCTAAACTATGGCTACACCTTC
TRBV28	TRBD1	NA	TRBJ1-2	CASSSTGTGVGLSGYTF	TGTGCCAGCAGTTCAACCGGCACAGGGGTTGGTTTGAGTGGCTACACCTTC
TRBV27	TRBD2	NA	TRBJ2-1	CASRRTSGSTEQFF	TGTGCCAGCAGGCGGACTAGCGGGAGCACTGAGCAGTTCTTC
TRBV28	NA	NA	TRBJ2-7	CASSSPPAGSSYEQYF	TGTGCCAGCAGTTCCCCACCGGCAGGGTCTTCCTACGAGCAGTACTTC
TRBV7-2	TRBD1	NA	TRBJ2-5	CASSLETGGPETQYF	TGTGCCAGCAGCTTAGAGACAGGGGGCCCAGAGACCCAGTACTTC
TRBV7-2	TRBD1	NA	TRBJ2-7	CASSLQGHEQYF	TGTGCCAGCAGCCTACAGGGGCACGAGCAGTACTTC
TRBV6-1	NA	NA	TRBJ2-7	CASRKGHIDSYEQYF	TGTGCCAGCAGAAAGGGACACATCGACTCCTACGAGCAGTACTTC
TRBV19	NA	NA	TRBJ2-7	CASSQAAFSYEQYF	TGTGCCAGTAGTCAGGCAGCGTTCTCCTACGAGCAGTACTTC
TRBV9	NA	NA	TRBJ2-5	CASSKGLIPQETQYF	TGTGCCAGCAGCAAAGGACTGATCCCACAAGAGACCCAGTACTTC
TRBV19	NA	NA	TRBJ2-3	CASRPPPGTMTDTQYF	TGTGCCAGTAGACCCCCCCCCGGGACGATGACAGATACGCAGTATTTT
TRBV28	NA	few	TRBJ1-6	CASSLSAAGNSPLHF	TGTGCCAGCAGCCTATCCGCCGCCGGGAATTCACCCCTCCACTTT
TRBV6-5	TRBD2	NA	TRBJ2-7	CASSYGSGGEQYF	TGTGCCAGCAGTTACGGTTCGGGGGGCGAGCAGTACTTC
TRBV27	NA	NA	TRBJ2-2	CASSRVANTGELFF	TGTGCCAGCAGCAGGGTGGCGAACACCGGGGAGCTGTTTTTT
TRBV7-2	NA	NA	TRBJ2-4	CASSPGAGRNIQYF	TGTGCCAGCAGCCCGGGGGCCGGGAGGAACATTCAGTACTTC
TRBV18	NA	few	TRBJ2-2	CASSPDRLNTGELFF	TGTGCCAGCTCACCAGACAGGCTTAACACCGGGGAGCTGTTTTTT
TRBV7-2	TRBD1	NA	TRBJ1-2	CASSSIGGGGVGYTF	TGTGCCAGCAGCTCAATAGGGGGCGGGGGAGTTGGCTACACCTTC
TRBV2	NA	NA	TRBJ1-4	CASSRRGGQDEKLFF	TGTGCCAGCAGTCGCCGGGGGGGCCAAGATGAAAAACTGTTTTTT
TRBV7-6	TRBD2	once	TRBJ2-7	CASSLVLGRGGRDEQYF	TGTGCCAGCAGCTTAGTATTGGGGCGGGGGGGCCGTGACGAGCAGTACTTC
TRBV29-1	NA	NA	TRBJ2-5	CSVNRGKETQYF	TGCAGCGTTAATAGGGGCAAAGAGACCCAGTACTTC
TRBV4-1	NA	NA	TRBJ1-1	CASSQVWQSDTEAFF	TGCGCCAGCAGCCAGGTTTGGCAGTCTGACACTGAAGCTTTCTTT
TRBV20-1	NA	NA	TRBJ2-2	CSASYTGELFF	TGCAGTGCCAGCTATACCGGGGAGCTGTTTTTT
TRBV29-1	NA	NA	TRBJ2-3	CSVRVQGGTDTQYF	TGCAGCGTCCGGGTACAGGGTGGGACAGATACGCAGTATTTT
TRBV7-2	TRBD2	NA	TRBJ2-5	CASSLGRASGGKTQYF	TGTGCCAGCAGCTTAGGTCGGGCTAGCGGGGGAAAGACCCAGTACTTC
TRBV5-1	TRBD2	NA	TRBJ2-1	CASSLDSGGLNEQFF	TGCGCCAGCAGCTTGGATAGCGGGGGTTTAAATGAGCAGTTCTTC
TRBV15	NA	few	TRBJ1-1	CATSRVRITEAFF	TGTGCCACCAGCAGAGTTCGGATCACTGAAGCTTTCTTT
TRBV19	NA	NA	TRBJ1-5	CASSFPPAGSQPQHF	TGTGCCAGTAGTTTCCCCCCGGCAGGGAGTCAGCCCCAGCATTTT